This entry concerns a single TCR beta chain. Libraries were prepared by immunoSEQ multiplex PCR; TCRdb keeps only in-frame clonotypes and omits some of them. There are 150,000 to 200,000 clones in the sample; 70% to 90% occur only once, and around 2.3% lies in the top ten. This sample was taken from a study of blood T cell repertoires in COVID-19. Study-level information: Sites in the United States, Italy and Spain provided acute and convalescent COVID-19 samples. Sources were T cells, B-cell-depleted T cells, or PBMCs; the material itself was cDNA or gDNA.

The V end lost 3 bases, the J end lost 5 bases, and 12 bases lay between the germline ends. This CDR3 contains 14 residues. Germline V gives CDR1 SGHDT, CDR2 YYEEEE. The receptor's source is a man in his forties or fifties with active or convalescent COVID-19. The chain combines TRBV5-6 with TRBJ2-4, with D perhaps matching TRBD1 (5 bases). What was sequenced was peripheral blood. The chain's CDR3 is CASSSDSKQNIQYF. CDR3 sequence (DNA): TGTGCCAGCAGCTCCGACAGCAAGCAAAACATTCAGTACTTC.